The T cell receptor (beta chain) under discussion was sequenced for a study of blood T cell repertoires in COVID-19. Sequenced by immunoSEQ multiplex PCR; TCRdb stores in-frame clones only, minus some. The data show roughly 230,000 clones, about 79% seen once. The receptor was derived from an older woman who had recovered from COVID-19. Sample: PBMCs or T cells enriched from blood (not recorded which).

CDR3 in DNA: TGTGCCAGCTCACCACCCACCTCTCTCGAGGGCTACACCTTC. This sequence encodes CASSPPTSLEGYTF. The chain is built from TRBV18 and TRBJ1-2; no definite D call. Germline CDR1 is KGHSH and CDR2 is LQKENI. The length of the CDR3 is 14 residues. V lost 0 bases, J lost 8 bases, and 13 bases lay in between.